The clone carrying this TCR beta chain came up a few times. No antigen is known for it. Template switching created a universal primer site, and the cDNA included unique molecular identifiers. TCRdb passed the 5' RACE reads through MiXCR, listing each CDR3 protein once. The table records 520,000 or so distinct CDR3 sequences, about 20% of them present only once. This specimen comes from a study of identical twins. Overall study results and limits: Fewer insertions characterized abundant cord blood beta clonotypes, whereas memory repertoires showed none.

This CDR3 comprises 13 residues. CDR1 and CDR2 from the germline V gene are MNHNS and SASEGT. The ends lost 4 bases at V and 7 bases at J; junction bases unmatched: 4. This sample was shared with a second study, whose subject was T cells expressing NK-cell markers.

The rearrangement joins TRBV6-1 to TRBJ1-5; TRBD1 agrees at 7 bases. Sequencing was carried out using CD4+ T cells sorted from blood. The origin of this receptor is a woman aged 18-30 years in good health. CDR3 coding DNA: TGTGCCAGCAGTGCGCTCAGGGGGCAGCCCCAGCATTTT. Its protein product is CASSALRGQPQHF.